These T cell receptor beta chains were read from a single sample in a study of T cell repertoires in cytomegalovirus infection. TCRdb processed the reads anew with MiXCR; each CDR3 protein has one entry. The sample carries some 680,000 distinct CDR3 sequences, 35% to 40% recorded once. Material for sequencing was PBMCs. The origin of the receptors is a human donor in good health (CMV status not recorded). Some clones in this sample may be carry-over from other donors' samples. CDR3s include the opening cysteine and the closing phenylalanine or tryptophan. The D gene is left open where the match is weak. Rows may omit the clone size; those that give it use once, few, many or a size class.

j_call	d_call	v_call	clone_size	cdr3_nt	cdr3_aa
TRBJ2-6	NA	TRBV28	NA	TGTGCCAGCAGACGCCGCGACTCTGGGGCCAACGTCCTGACTTTC	CASRRRDSGANVLTF
TRBJ2-3	NA	TRBV7-3	once	TGTGCCAGCAGCTTAACTGGACAGAAAACAGATACGCAGTATTTT	CASSLTGQKTDTQYF
TRBJ1-1	TRBD1	TRBV19	few	TGTGCCAGTAGTCCCAGGCCCGGGACAGGGAACACTGAAGCTTTCTTT	CASSPRPGTGNTEAFF
TRBJ1-1	NA	TRBV7-9	NA	TGTGCCAGCAGCTGGCAGCATTCTGAAGCTTTCTTT	CASSWQHSEAFF
TRBJ1-5	NA	TRBV5-6	NA	TGTGCCAGCAGCTTTCCCGGCAGAGGTCAGCCCCAGCATTTT	CASSFPGRGQPQHF
TRBJ2-2	NA	TRBV29-1	NA	TGCAGCGTTGGCGCGTTAAACGGGGAGCTGTTTTTT	CSVGALNGELFF
TRBJ2-1	TRBD1	TRBV7-6	NA	TGTGCTAGCAGCTTACACACAGGGGGGGAGCAGTTCTTC	CASSLHTGGEQFF
TRBJ2-2	NA	TRBV7-2	NA	TGTGCCAGCAGCTTCAGGGAGACCGGGGATATGTTTTTT	CASSFRETGDMFF
TRBJ1-4	NA	TRBV6-6	many	TGTGCCAGCAGTTACAAGGGGGGGCCTGAAAAACTGTTTTTT	CASSYKGGPEKLFF
TRBJ1-5	NA	TRBV28	many	TGTGCCAGCAGTTTATACAGGGCCTCTCGCAATCAGCCCCAGCATTTT	CASSLYRASRNQPQHF
TRBJ1-5	NA	TRBV12-3/TRBV12-4	few	TGTGCCAGCAGCTCCCAAGAACAACGTCCAAATCAGCCCCAGCATTTT	CASSSQEQRPNQPQHF
TRBJ2-3	NA	TRBV19	NA	TGTGCCAGTAGTATGGGGCTACGGGGACCCACGAGCACAGATACGCAGTATTTT	CASSMGLRGPTSTDTQYF
TRBJ2-3	NA	TRBV7-8	NA	TGTGCCATCAGCTTGCTGGCCGACCTCGATACGCAGTATTTT	CAISLLADLDTQYF
TRBJ1-4	TRBD1	TRBV15	NA	TGTGCCACCAGCCTCACAGGGGGCGGGGAGAAACTGTTTTTT	CATSLTGGGEKLFF
TRBJ2-3	NA	TRBV11-2	few	TGTGCCAGCAGCTCCCAAGGGAATAAAGATACGCAGTATTTT	CASSSQGNKDTQYF
TRBJ1-5	NA	TRBV6-1	NA	TGTGCCAGCAGTGAATCGGCAGTTAATCAGCCCCAGCATTTT	CASSESAVNQPQHF
TRBJ2-3	TRBD2	TRBV28	NA	TGTGCCAGCAGTCTCCACGCCGACGGGACTAGCGGGGGCACAAAACCGCCAGATACGCAGTATTTT	CASSLHADGTSGGTKPPDTQYF
TRBJ2-6	NA	TRBV4-1	NA	TGCGCCAGCAGCCAAGATAGGCCTGTAGGGGTCGCCTCTGGGGCCAACGTCCTGACTTTC	CASSQDRPVGVASGANVLTF
TRBJ1-2	NA	TRBV25-1	few	TGTGCCAGCAGTGTTGGAGGGGGTGGCTACACCTTC	CASSVGGGGYTF
TRBJ2-5	NA	TRBV28	NA	TGTGACATCAGCCATCAGGGGGGAGAGACCCAGTACTTC	CDISHQGGETQYF
TRBJ2-6	NA	TRBV7-2	NA	TGTGCCACTTCCTCCTTGGGTTTATTCGGTGGGGCCAACGTCCTGACTTTC	CATSSLGLFGGANVLTF
TRBJ2-1	TRBD2	TRBV18	few	TGTGCCAGCTCACCCTACTCGGGACTAGCGGGAGTACGGGGGAACAATGAGCAGTTCTTC	CASSPYSGLAGVRGNNEQFF
TRBJ1-5	NA	TRBV28	NA	TGTGCCAGCAGTTTACTGGGGGCGGGGAGGGGACCCCAGCATTTT	CASSLLGAGRGPQHF
TRBJ1-1	NA	TRBV19	NA	TGTGCCAGTAGTACCACCGGGACGGTAGGGTCTGAAGCTTTCTTT	CASSTTGTVGSEAFF
TRBJ2-2	NA	TRBV11-2	NA	TGTGCCAGCAGCTTGGACCTATCCATTTATTCCGGGGAGCTGTTTTTT	CASSLDLSIYSGELFF
TRBJ2-7	NA	TRBV30	NA	TGTGCCTGGAGTGTATACGGCGGACCCTACGAGCAGTACTTC	CAWSVYGGPYEQYF
TRBJ1-5	NA	TRBV28	NA	TGTGCCAGCTCCGACCGGGACACCTCACGAGCCCAGCATTTT	CASSDRDTSRAQHF
TRBJ2-7	NA	TRBV27	NA	TGTGCCAGCAGTCCTACCCCGGGACCAGGCTACGAGCAGTCCTTC	CASSPTPGPGYEQSF
TRBJ2-6	NA	TRBV11-2	NA	TGTGCCAGCAGCTTAGTACCTATGACGTCTGGGGCCCACGTCCTGACTTTC	CASSLVPMTSGAHVLTF
TRBJ2-1	TRBD2	TRBV12-3/TRBV12-4	many	TGTGCCAGCAGTTTATCCGGGGGGGCTGGTAATGAGCAGTTCTTC	CASSLSGGAGNEQFF
TRBJ1-4	NA	TRBV5-1	NA	TGCGCCAGCAGCTTGGACACGGGGGTTGAAAAACTGTTTTTT	CASSLDTGVEKLFF
TRBJ2-7	NA	TRBV5-6	few	TGTGCCAGCAGACCAAGTGGGGTACGGCACGAGCAGTACTTC	CASRPSGVRHEQYF
TRBJ1-5	NA	TRBV30	NA	TGTGCCTGGAGTAGCAAGGGAAATCAGCCCCAGCATTTT	CAWSSKGNQPQHF
TRBJ1-4	NA	TRBV28	few	TGTGCCAGCAGGCGTATTCTTGAAAAACTGTTTTTT	CASRRILEKLFF
TRBJ1-4	NA	TRBV7-2	few	TGTGCCAGCAGCCCTGAAGGCGCACGGAGGAAACTGTTTTTT	CASSPEGARRKLFF
TRBJ2-5	TRBD1	TRBV29-1	NA	TGCAGCGGGCAGCGGGACAGGGGAAAGACCCAGTACTTC	CSGQRDRGKTQYF
TRBJ2-2	NA	TRBV7-2	many	TGTGCCAGCAGCTTAATGACAGGCAACACCGGGGAGCTGTTTTTT	CASSLMTGNTGELFF
TRBJ1-5	NA	TRBV4-1	NA	TGCGCCAGCAGCCAAGGGGGGGGGAGAGGCTATCAGCCCCAGCATTTT	CASSQGGGRGYQPQHF
TRBJ2-5	TRBD1	TRBV4-1	few	TGCGCCAGCAGCCAAGCCGCAAACGGACAGGGTGGAAAGACCCAGTACTTC	CASSQAANGQGGKTQYF
TRBJ2-3	NA	TRBV20-1	NA	TGCAGTTCTAGAGATCGGCCGCAGTATTTT	CSSRDRPQYF